Listed below are T cell receptor beta chains from one sample, sequenced in a study of Graves' ophthalmopathy and Graves' hyperthyroidism. TCRdb reanalysed the multiplex PCR reads using MiXCR and keeps one entry per CDR3 protein. The profile covers roughly 300,000 distinct CDR3 sequences, with roughly 15% appearing a single time and roughly an eighth taken by the ten largest. Sequenced sample: peripheral blood. Receptors were obtained from an adult man with Graves' ophthalmopathy. Both conserved end residues are part of each CDR3. Fields, in order: clone size, J gene, D gene, V gene, CDR3 protein, CDR3 DNA. The D gene is left open where the match is weak. Size tells how often a clone was seen (once, few, many) or the class of an expanded clone, and some rows leave it out.

>few|TRBJ2-7|.|TRBV5-1
CASSYYGGGYEQYF
TGCGCCAGCAGCTACTACGGAGGTGGCTACGAGCAGTACTTC
>.|TRBJ2-2|.|TRBV3-1
CASSRIDRRRTGELFF
TGTGCCAGCAGCCGAATTGACCGGAGACGTACCGGGGAGCTGTTTTTT
>many|TRBJ1-1|TRBD1|TRBV6-5
CASRRQGAQDTEAFF
TGTGCCAGCAGAAGACAGGGGGCGCAGGACACTGAAGCTTTCTTT
>many|TRBJ1-1|.|TRBV25-1
CASSGPGFNTEAFF
TGTGCCAGCAGTGGACCGGGATTTAACACTGAAGCTTTCTTT
>many|TRBJ2-7|.|TRBV28
CASSFLRDYEQYF
TGTGCCAGCAGTTTCCTCCGGGACTACGAGCAGTACTTC
>.|TRBJ2-1|.|TRBV11-2
CASSFAGSYNEQFF
TGTGCCAGCAGCTTTGCGGGTTCCTACAATGAGCAGTTCTTC
>many|TRBJ2-2|.|TRBV11-2
CASSDAGGAGTGELFF
TGTGCCAGCAGCGATGCAGGGGGGGCAGGCACCGGGGAGCTGTTTTTT
>many|TRBJ2-7|.|TRBV6-5
CASSYSSGGDEQYF
TGTGCCAGCAGTTACTCGTCTGGGGGCGATGAGCAGTACTTC
>many|TRBJ2-2|.|TRBV28
CASRPTGNTGELFF
TGTGCCAGCAGACCTACCGGTAACACCGGGGAGCTGTTTTTT
>many|TRBJ2-7|.|TRBV20-1
CSARDRQGGTYEQYF
TGCAGTGCTAGAGATAGGCAGGGGGGGACCTACGAGCAGTACTTC
>many|TRBJ2-2|TRBD1|TRBV7-2
CASSRQGGELFF
TGTGCCAGCAGCCGACAGGGTGGGGAGCTGTTTTTT
>many|TRBJ1-5|.|TRBV6-4
CASSPLTGGADSNQPQHF
TGTGCCAGCAGTCCGCTGACGGGAGGGGCTGATAGCAATCAGCCCCAGCATTTT
>many|TRBJ2-7|.|TRBV20-1
CSARVQAEQYF
TGCAGTGCTAGAGTCCAGGCCGAGCAGTACTTC
>many|TRBJ2-7|.|TRBV6-1
CATSILRSYEQYF
TGTGCCACGTCTATCCTCCGCTCCTACGAGCAGTACTTC
>many|TRBJ2-6|TRBD2|TRBV12-3/TRBV12-4
CASSPSGRIVRSVSGANVLTF
TGTGCCAGCAGTCCTAGCGGACGGATAGTAAGATCCGTCTCTGGGGCCAACGTCCTGACTTTC
>few|TRBJ2-2|.|TRBV6-1
CASSSPLTGELFF
TGTGCCAGCAGCTCGCCCTTGACCGGGGAGCTGTTTTTT
>many|TRBJ2-7|TRBD1|TRBV13
CASSFGQGEFGYEQYF
TGTGCCAGCAGCTTTGGACAGGGTGAATTTGGCTACGAGCAGTACTTC
>few|TRBJ2-5|.|TRBV6-1
CASSDLGDQETQYF
TGTGCCAGCAGTGATCTCGGGGACCAAGAGACCCAGTACTTC
>many|TRBJ2-7|TRBD2|TRBV20-1
CSVRNGGEGSSYEQYF
TGCAGCGTTCGGAATGGGGGGGAAGGAAGCTCCTACGAGCAGTACTTC
>many|TRBJ1-1|.|TRBV29-1
CSVEVTAWGGGAFF
TGCAGCGTTGAAGTAACGGCGTGGGGGGGAGGGGCTTTCTTT
>many|TRBJ2-2|TRBD1|TRBV12-3/TRBV12-4
CASSLPGQGAGGELFF
TGTGCCAGCAGTCTTCCGGGACAGGGGGCTGGCGGGGAGCTGTTTTTT
>many|TRBJ1-2|TRBD1|TRBV4-2
CASTTTGDDKGGYTF
TGTGCCAGCACCACGACAGGGGACGACAAAGGGGGCTACACCTTC
>.|TRBJ2-2|.|TRBV30
CAWSALQGRDTGELFF
TGTGCCTGGAGTGCCCTACAGGGGAGGGACACCGGGGAGCTGTTTTTT
>many|TRBJ2-5|.|TRBV4-3
CASSQDQAGAGETQYF
TGCGCCAGCAGCCAAGATCAAGCTGGGGCCGGGGAGACCCAGTACTTC
>.|TRBJ1-5|.|TRBV6-1
CASRGSGNQPQHF
TGTGCCAGCAGGGGAAGTGGCAATCAGCCCCAGCATTTT
>many|TRBJ1-1|.|TRBV6-5
CATSSLVGDTEAFF
TGTGCCACTTCCTCGCTAGTAGGGGACACTGAAGCTTTCTTT
>.|TRBJ2-5|.|TRBV6-1
CASREQGMGETQYF
TGTGCCAGCAGAGAACAGGGAATGGGAGAGACCCAGTACTTC
>many|TRBJ1-6|.|TRBV6-5
CASSYGWGNNSPLHF
TGTGCCAGCAGTTACGGTTGGGGAAATAATTCACCCCTCCACTTT
>many|TRBJ2-7|TRBD1|TRBV5-4
CASSSSGGEQYF
TGTGCCAGCAGCTCATCAGGGGGCGAGCAGTACTTC
>.|TRBJ1-5|.|TRBV27
CASSLSGGRDQPQHF
TGTGCCAGCAGTTTATCGGGAGGGAGGGACCAGCCCCAGCATTTT
>many|TRBJ1-5|TRBD1|TRBV2
CASSEGQGYQPQHF
TGTGCCAGCAGCGAAGGACAGGGGTATCAGCCCCAGCATTTT
>many|TRBJ1-2|TRBD1|TRBV30
CAWSVHDRDGYTF
TGTGCCTGGAGTGTACACGACAGGGACGGCTACACCTTC
>many|TRBJ1-1|TRBD1|TRBV12-3/TRBV12-4
CASSPGQGAYTEAFF
TGTGCCAGCAGCCCGGGACAGGGGGCTTACACTGAAGCTTTCTTT
>many|TRBJ1-3|.|TRBV6-5
CASRRHMSSGNTIYF
TGTGCCAGCAGACGACACATGAGCTCTGGAAACACCATATATTTT
>many|TRBJ2-2|.|TRBV5-1
CASSLSGNTGELFF
TGTGCCAGCAGTTTATCGGGGAACACCGGGGAGCTGTTTTTT
>many|TRBJ1-1|.|TRBV6-2/TRBV6-3
CASKQVGGGTEAFF
TGTGCCAGCAAACAAGTCGGGGGGGGCACTGAAGCTTTCTTT
>.|TRBJ2-7|.|TRBV6-4
CASNEGNSYEQYF
TGTGCCAGCAACGAGGGTAACTCCTACGAGCAGTACTTC
>many|TRBJ1-1|TRBD1|TRBV24-1
CATSDSHRGSTEAFF
TGTGCCACCAGTGATTCACACAGGGGGAGCACTGAAGCTTTCTTT
>many|TRBJ2-5|.|TRBV6-2/TRBV6-3
CASSQSWRETQYF
TGTGCCAGCAGCCAAAGCTGGCGGGAGACCCAGTACTTC
>many|TRBJ1-5|.|TRBV6-1
CASRSLMGNQPQHF
TGTGCCAGCAGGAGTCTTATGGGCAATCAGCCCCAGCATTTT
>many|TRBJ2-7|TRBD1|TRBV6-5
CASSSRRRTGGFEQYF
TGTGCCAGCAGTTCAAGAAGGCGGACAGGGGGTTTCGAGCAGTACTTC
>many|TRBJ1-2|.|TRBV4-3
CASSQVGDYGYTF
TGCGCCAGCAGCCAAGTGGGGGACTATGGCTACACCTTC
>.|TRBJ2-2|.|TRBV6-1
CASSPNRDTGELFF
TGTGCCAGCAGCCCGAACAGGGACACCGGGGAGCTGTTTTTT